The 32 T cell receptor beta chains below were found in one sample sequenced in a study of shared clonotypes between healthy human individuals. Assay: immunoSEQ multiplex PCR; the TCRdb copy retains only in-frame clones and omits some. The data hold 2,100,000 or so clones, with around 95% observed a single time. Sequencing input: naive CD4+ T cells sorted from blood. Indicated subset: CD45RA+ positively selected. All receptors come from a man younger than 35 in good health.

This clone was observed a single time. The rearrangement uses TRBV7-3 and TRBJ1-1; D ambiguous. This CDR3 has 13 amino acids. Per germline, CDR1 SGHTA and CDR2 FQGTGA. V was trimmed by 2 bases and J by 4 bases, leaving 8 bases between them. CDR3 in amino acids: CASSLFGVTEAFF. As DNA, the CDR3 is TGTGCCAGCAGCTTATTCGGCGTCACTGAAGCTTTCTTT.

The chain has TRBV25-1 and TRBJ1-1, with a tentative D call TRBD1 (5 bases). The CDR3 sequence is 15 residues long. Trimming cost V 1 base and J 0 bases, with 9 bases left between them. CDR1 and CDR2 from the germline V gene are MGHDK and SYGVNS. The DNA for the CDR3 is TGTGCCAGCAGTGAATCTCAGGGATTGAACACTGAAGCTTTCTTT. Protein: CASSESQGLNTEAFF.

This clone has just one count. The chain is built from TRBV5-4 and TRBJ2-7; weak D call: TRBD2 (6 bases). Per the germline V gene, CDR1 is SGHNT and CDR2 is YYREEE (reference sequence). V lost 4 bases and J lost 7, with 15 bases in between. The CDR3 spans 13 residues. CDR3 loop: CASSPGSGREQYF. In DNA form, the CDR3 reads TGTGCCAGCAGCCCTGGGTCGGGGAGGGAGCAGTACTTC.

Concerning this clone itself: Other DNA sequences in this specimen translate into the identical CDR3. The CDR3 loop is CASSSLYEQYF. Here the CDR3 DNA reads TGTGCCAGCAGCAGTCTCTACGAGCAGTACTTC. The chain has TRBV11-2 and TRBJ2-7; unclear D gene. CDR3 length: 11 amino acids. Germline values: CDR1 SGHAT, CDR2 FQNNGV. V shed 5 bases and J shed 3 bases, with 5 bases lying between them.

The genes are TRBV2 and TRBJ2-2, with no clear D. Germline loops: CDR1 SNHLY, CDR2 FYNNEI. Trimming pared 6 bases from V and 0 bases from J, leaving 8 bases between. The CDR3 is 14 amino acids. The CDR3 reads CASRGSPNTGELFF. DNA of the CDR3: TGTGCCAGCAGAGGAAGCCCGAACACCGGGGAGCTGTTTTTT.

This CDR3 is CAWSGRVEQYF. The CDR3, as DNA: TGTGCCTGGAGTGGGCGGGTCGAGCAGTACTTC. V gene TRBV30 combines with J gene TRBJ2-7; a possible D gene is TRBD2 (5 bases). Germline V gives CDR1 GTSNPN, CDR2 SVGIG (reference sequence). The V gene lost 1 base and the J gene lost 6 bases, with 7 bases spanning the gap. The CDR3 is 11 residues long.

The rearrangement links TRBV6-1 to TRBJ2-1; a weak D match, TRBD1 (5 bases). The germline CDR1 and CDR2 sequences are MNHNS and SASEGT. V was pared by 6 bases and J by 12 bases, with 15 bases between. The CDR3 has 12 amino acids. The DNA for the CDR3 is TGTGCCAGCAGCGATAGGGGCCTCGGGCAGTTCTTC. Its protein is CASSDRGLGQFF.

Worth noting for this clone: This same CDR3 is encoded by further DNA sequences in the sample. V usage is TRBV6-5 and J usage is TRBJ2-7; 9 nucleotides line up with TRBD2. The V segment lost 4 bases and the J segment 0 bases; nucleotides outside the gene matches: 1. CDR3 length: 14 residues. CDR1 MNHEY and CDR2 SVGAGI come from the germline V gene. The CDR3 DNA reads TGTGCCAGCAGTTCACTAGCGGGCTCCTACGAGCAGTACTTC. Its protein product is CASSSLAGSYEQYF.

In regard to this clone: This sample also contains other DNA sequences that code for the same CDR3. The chain links TRBV18 to TRBJ1-1; the D is unclear. The CDR3 extends over 13 amino acids. The V end was cut by 6 bases, the J end by 1 base, with 9 bases between. The germline V gene has CDR1 KGHSH and CDR2 LQKENI. The CDR3 DNA sequence: TGTGCCAGCTCCCGTGACCGGAACACTGAAGCTTTCTTT. Its protein is CASSRDRNTEAFF.

The CDR3 DNA sequence: TGTGCCAGCTCACCACTCGGTGTTATAGAGACCCAGTACTTC. Translating it yields CASSPLGVIETQYF. The chain joins TRBV18 to TRBJ2-5; D call uncertain. CDR3 length equals 14 residues. Germline CDR1 is KGHSH and CDR2 is LQKENI. V lost 1 base and J 4 bases, leaving 10 bases between the germline ends.

This chain joins TRBV7-2 and TRBJ2-7; perhaps TRBD1 as D (6 bases). This CDR3 comprises 14 residues. Germline lookup yields CDR1 SGHTA and CDR2 FQGNSA. Trimming cost V 1 base and J 6 bases, with 13 bases left between them. CDR3 sequence: CASSLGTGFGEQYF. CDR3 coding DNA: TGTGCCAGCAGCTTAGGCACAGGGTTTGGCGAGCAGTACTTC.

The chain carries TRBV7-2 and TRBJ2-5; 9 nucleotides line up with TRBD2. With 6 bases clipped from V and 5 bases from J, the junction kept 19 bases outside the gene matches. Germline values: CDR1 SGHTA, CDR2 FQGNSA. This CDR3 has 18 amino acids. The DNA for the CDR3 is TGTGCCAGCAGTTCAAAGGGAGGGGCTAGCGGGGCTCGGGAGACCCAGTACTTC. Translated, it gives CASSSKGGASGARETQYF.

V gene TRBV6-5 combines with J gene TRBJ1-1; D is unresolved. Germline-derived CDR1 and CDR2 are MNHEY and SVGAGI. CDR3 length: 15 amino acids. With 0 bases removed from V and 7 bases from J, the gap between germline ends came to 15 bases. The CDR3 DNA reads TGTGCCAGCAGTTACTCGAATCCGGGATTTGATGAAGCTTTCTTT. It codes for CASSYSNPGFDEAFF.

This rearrangement joins TRBV30 to TRBJ1-2, with D possibly being TRBD1 (5 bases). This CDR3 is built from 13 residues. Looked up from germline, CDR1 is GTSNPN and CDR2 is SVGIG (reference sequence). The V and J ends lost 4 bases and 2 bases respectively, with 11 bases between them. CDR3 nucleotide sequence: TGTGCCTGGATTGGGGCATCAAACTATGGCTACACCTTC. Translating it yields CAWIGASNYGYTF.

J is TRBJ1-2 and V is TRBV19, with D tentatively TRBD1 (5 bases). With 11 bases removed from V and 2 bases from J, the gap between germline ends came to 12 bases. Germline V lookup: CDR1 LNHDA, CDR2 SQIVND (reference sequence). The CDR3 contains 12 residues. The CDR3 DNA is TGTGCCGCCGTGGGGGACAACTATGGCTACACCTTC. Encoded protein: CAAVGDNYGYTF. Full variable domain (remainder filled in from reference TRBV19 and TRBJ1-2): DGGITQSPKYLFRKEGQNVTLSCEQNLNHDAMYWYRQDPGQGLRLIYYSQIVNDFQKGDIAEGYSVSREKKESFPLTVTSAQKNPTAFYLCAAVGDNYGYTFGSGTRLTVV.

The J gene is TRBJ2-7, the V gene TRBV19; D is perhaps TRBD1 or TRBD2 (7 bases each). Trimming stripped 9 bases from V and 4 bases from J, with 25 bases between. CDR1 LNHDA and CDR2 SQIVND come from the germline V gene (reference sequence). The CDR3 spans 16 residues. For the CDR3, the DNA is TGTGCCAGCCGCGACAACGGGGGGACAGCCACTTACGAGCAGTACTTC. This translates into CASRDNGGTATYEQYF.

The sample holds one count of this clone. The V gene is TRBV5-6, the J gene TRBJ2-1; perhaps TRBD1 as D (6 bases). Germline lookup yields CDR1 SGHDT and CDR2 YYEEEE. V dropped 4 bases and J dropped 11 bases, with 13 bases sitting between them. This CDR3 contains 12 residues. The CDR3 region is CASSPDSTKQFF. For the CDR3, the DNA is TGTGCCAGCAGCCCGGACAGTACAAAGCAGTTCTTC.

The CDR3 spells CASSPRQGLNSPLHF. In DNA form, the CDR3 reads TGTGCCAGCAGCCCTAGACAGGGTCTAAATTCACCCCTCCACTTT. This chain links TRBV2 with TRBJ1-6, with 7 bases lining up with TRBD1. The CDR3 is 15 residues long. Germline V gives CDR1 SNHLY, CDR2 FYNNEI. J was trimmed by 7 bases and V by 6 bases; bases with no gene match: 9.

The CDR3 sequence is CATAPGREGTGEQFF. The CDR3 bases are TGTGCCACAGCCCCCGGGCGGGAGGGCACCGGTGAGCAGTTCTTC. The rearrangement links TRBV10-3 to TRBJ2-1; 9 nucleotides match TRBD2. The CDR3 consists of 15 residues. In germline, CDR1 is ENHRY, CDR2 SYGVKD. J lost 9 bases, V lost 10 bases, and 16 bases had no gene match.

The gene calls are TRBV2 and TRBJ1-3; D is unclear. The germline V gene encodes CDR1 SNHLY and CDR2 FYNNEI. Trimming removed 9 bases at V and 0 bases at J, with 9 bases between. The CDR3 loop spans 13 amino acids. CDR3 in DNA: TGTGCCAGTGGGGAGAGCTCTGGAAACACCATATATTTT. Translated, it gives CASGESSGNTIYF.

The chain recombines TRBV9 with TRBJ1-2; 9 bases align to TRBD1. This CDR3 spans 17 amino acids. With V trimmed by 1 base and J by 7 bases, 14 bases remained unmatched. CDR1 and CDR2 (germline): SGDLS, YYNGEE. The CDR3 protein is CASSVSTTGGSPLGYTF. The CDR3 DNA sequence: TGTGCCAGCAGCGTATCCACGACAGGGGGTAGCCCCCTTGGCTACACCTTC.

The rearrangement joins TRBV30 to TRBJ2-3; 14 nucleotides line up with TRBD2. The ends lost 1 base at V and 5 bases at J; junction bases unmatched: 8. The length of the CDR3 is 17 residues. Germline assignment: CDR1 GTSNPN and CDR2 SVGIG (reference sequence). The CDR3 DNA reads TGTGCCTGGAGTGCCCAACGGACTAGCGGGGGGATAGATACGCAGTATTTT. It yields the protein CAWSAQRTSGGIDTQYF.

A note on this clone: Other DNA sequences within the sample encode an identical CDR3. The chain links TRBV5-1 to TRBJ1-5; D remains ambiguous. The CDR3 length is 15 residues. Deletions cut 0 bases from V and 0 bases from J, with 7 bases between. Germline CDR1 and CDR2: SGHRS and YFSETQ. DNA for the CDR3: TGCGCCAGCAGCTTGGGGGTTTATAGCAATCAGCCCCAGCATTTT. Amino acid sequence: CASSLGVYSNQPQHF.

The chain employs TRBV5-1 and TRBJ1-4, with 8 bases that match TRBD1. The V gene's germline CDR1 is SGHRS and CDR2 YFSETQ. This CDR3 spans 15 amino acids. V lost 4 bases to trimming and J lost 6 bases; unmatched junction nucleotides: 8. The CDR3 coding sequence is TGCGCCAGCAGCGAACTGACAGGGGATGATGAAAAACTGTTTTTT. This gives the protein CASSELTGDDEKLFF.

This clone has a single count. Other DNA sequences from this sample encode an identical CDR3 as well. J is TRBJ2-1 and V is TRBV5-1, with 11 bases identical to TRBD2. The CDR3 is 15 residues long. Unmatched junction bases numbered 4, after V lost 4 bases and J lost 4 bases. Germline CDR1 is SGHRS and CDR2 is YFSETQ. CDR3 sequence: CASSPGLAGYNEQFF. The CDR3 DNA reads as TGCGCCAGCAGCCCAGGACTAGCGGGTTACAATGAGCAGTTCTTC.

The chain combines TRBV6-5 with TRBJ1-5, with 9 nucleotides matching TRBD1. With 4 bases clipped from V and 7 bases from J, the junction kept 2 bases outside the gene matches. The CDR3 consists of 13 residues. The germline gives CDR1 MNHEY, CDR2 SVGAGI. The CDR3 bases are TGTGCCAGCAGTTGGACAGGGGCACAGCCCCAGCATTTT. It translates to CASSWTGAQPQHF.

The chain couples TRBV2 to TRBJ2-2; possible D gene TRBD2, 5 bases. Germline CDR1 SNHLY, CDR2 FYNNEI. The CDR3 has 14 residues. Trimming left V 4 bases short and J 1 base short, with 7 bases between. CDR3 amino acids: CASSAGGNTGELFF. In DNA form, the CDR3 reads TGTGCCAGCAGTGCAGGAGGGAACACCGGGGAGCTGTTTTTT.

A single count supports this clone. This CDR3 is also generated by other DNA sequences in the sample. This CDR3 is CASSPPGDQETQYF. Here the CDR3 DNA reads TGTGCCAGCTCACCCCCGGGAGACCAAGAGACCCAGTACTTC. The genes are TRBV18 and TRBJ2-5, with D possibly TRBD2 on 6 matching bases. Germline V gene data show CDR1 as KGHSH and CDR2 as LQKENI. CDR3 size: 14 residues. Trimming removed 3 bases at V and 0 bases at J, with 8 bases between.

This sequence joins TRBV7-9 and TRBJ1-2, with D possibly matching TRBD1 (6 bases). V lost 4 bases and J 4 bases, leaving 13 bases between the germline ends. Germline values: CDR1 SEHNR, CDR2 FQNEAQ (reference sequence). This CDR3 has 14 amino acids. The CDR3 region is CASSSRGESYGYTF. The CDR3 DNA reads TGTGCCAGCAGCTCAAGGGGGGAGAGCTATGGCTACACCTTC. Full variable domain (remainder filled in from reference TRBV7-9 and TRBJ1-2): DTGVSQNPRHKITKRGQNVTFRCDPISEHNRLYWYRQTLGQGPEFLTYFQNEAQLEKSRLLSDRFSAERPKGSFSTLEIQRTEQGDSAMYLCASSSRGESYGYTFGSGTRLTVV.

J is TRBJ2-5 and V is TRBV5-4, with TRBD2 matching 11 bases. CDR1 is SGHNT and CDR2 is YYREEE in the germline V gene (reference sequence). The CDR3 runs 15 residues. The junction had 3 bases not matched to a gene; V was cut back by 0 bases and J by 5 bases. CDR3 in amino acids: CASSLGLAGYETQYF. In DNA, the CDR3 is TGTGCCAGCAGCTTGGGACTAGCGGGATACGAGACCCAGTACTTC.

The chain carries TRBV7-9 and TRBJ1-4, with a weak D call TRBD1 (5 bases). This CDR3 comprises 13 residues. V was cut by 11 bases and J by 3 bases, with 13 bases left in between. Germline V CDR1 and CDR2: SEHNR, FQNEAQ (reference sequence). The CDR3, as DNA: TGTGCCGCCCGGGGCTTCTCTAATGAAAAACTGTTTTTT. This translates into CAARGFSNEKLFF. The whole variable domain, remainder taken from reference TRBV7-9 and TRBJ1-4, is DTGVSQNPRHKITKRGQNVTFRCDPISEHNRLYWYRQTLGQGPEFLTYFQNEAQLEKSRLLSDRFSAERPKGSFSTLEIQRTEQGDSAMYLCAARGFSNEKLFFGSGTQLSVL.

The chain couples TRBV5-1 to TRBJ2-5; no clear D gene. Germline assignment: CDR1 SGHRS and CDR2 YFSETQ. Trimming stripped 0 bases from V and 5 bases from J, with 14 bases between. This CDR3 region has 15 residues. The CDR3 sequence: CASSLESADRETQYF. In DNA, the CDR3 is TGCGCCAGCAGCTTGGAGTCTGCCGACCGGGAGACCCAGTACTTC.